Included here is one TCR beta chain sequence, with context. This entry comes from a study of blood T cell repertoires in COVID-19. Study at large: The analysed material was cDNA or gDNA that came from T cells, B-cell-depleted T cells, or PBMCs.

Authors' methods: Estimation of nucleated cell counts relied on the amplification of reference gene primers. Measured with immunoSEQ multiplex PCR; TCRdb has only the in-frame clones, and not every one. V and J calls and clone size are as listed in that table; D and trimming were resolved from the DNA. The sample contains 150,000 to 200,000 clones, just under 85% of which appear only once. Germline V lookup: CDR1 MNHEY, CDR2 SVGAGI. After removal of 10 bases from V and 6 bases from J, the junction contained 11 bases not matched to a gene. This CDR3 is 14 amino acids long. The TCR comes from a man aged 35 to 55 who had recovered from COVID-19. Sequencing was done on a sample of peripheral blood. The chain carries TRBV6-5 and TRBJ2-2; 7 bases line up with TRBD1. The CDR3 bases are TGTGCCATCTCATTGACAGGGATCGCCGGGGAGCTGTTTTTT. Its translation is CAISLTGIAGELFF.